The source of this T cell receptor (beta chain) is a study of shared clonotypes between healthy human individuals. Study in general: CD4 naive cells filled three plates per donor, CD4 memory three, CD8 naive two and CD8 memory one. Study-wide results and limits: Around 5.4% of naive CD4 clonotypes were common to several donors. Rarefaction revealed incomplete sorted-subset sequencing despite large depth. Memory subsets had estimated richness that was generally smaller than that of naive subsets.

The CDR3 has 15 amino acids. V dropped 2 bases and J dropped 3 bases, with 11 bases sitting between them. Germline V gene sequence: CDR1 MNHEY, CDR2 SVGAGI. As for this clone: Antigen: not known.

Measured with immunoSEQ multiplex PCR; TCRdb has only the in-frame clones, and not every one. The table shows about 2 million clones, with roughly 95% occurring only once. Naive-designated CD8 cells lacked CD45RO, were positively enriched for CCR7, and omitted terminally differentiated effector memory CD45RA+ cells. This chain connects TRBV6-5 to TRBJ1-5, with D perhaps matching TRBD1 (6 bases). The material sequenced was naive CD8+ T cells sorted from blood. The source of this sequence is a man aged 18 to 29 in good health. The CDR3 coding sequence is TGTGCCAGCAGTTACGATTCAGGGGCCAATCAGCCCCAGCATTTT. The encoded protein is CASSYDSGANQPQHF.